These 4 T cell receptor beta chains were all obtained from the same sample, sequenced in a study of T cells after yellow fever vaccination. TCRdb re-called the 5' RACE reads through MiXCR, storing one row per CDR3 protein. This sample has around 610,000 distinct CDR3 sequences, with approximately 13% found just once. The sample was PBMCs, taken on the day of the yellow fever booster vaccination. These receptors came from a man aged 30 to 45 who received the YFV17D yellow fever vaccine.

The sample holds a few counts of this clonotype. CDR3 protein: CSALRASGANVLTF. CDR3 sequence (DNA): TGCAGTGCCCTCCGGGCCTCTGGGGCCAACGTCCTGACTTTC. The V and J genes are TRBV20-1 and TRBJ2-6; D uncertain. In germline, CDR1 is DFQATT, CDR2 SNEGSKA (reference sequence). The ends were cut back, 6 bases at V and 0 bases at J, with 9 bases in the middle. The CDR3 runs 14 residues.

This clonotype showed up just once. The chain joins TRBV3-1 to TRBJ2-5; TRBD2 agrees at 8 bases. CDR1 and CDR2 (germline): LGHDT, YNNKEL (reference sequence). The CDR3 is made up of 18 amino acids. The CDR3 sequence is CTFSFSSSGLAVKETQYF. In nucleotides, the CDR3 is TGTACCTTCAGTTTCTCATCCTCTGGACTAGCTGTTAAAGAGACCCAGTACTTC.

The rearrangement uses TRBV20-1 and TRBJ2-1; no clear D gene. V lost 3 bases and J 5 bases, leaving 5 bases between the germline ends. This CDR3 contains 11 residues. CDR1 DFQATT and CDR2 SNEGSKA come from the germline V gene (reference sequence). The DNA for the CDR3 is TGCAGTGCTAGGGCCAACAATGAGCAGTTCTTC. It specifies CSARANNEQFF.

This clonotype was observed a handful of times. The chain couples TRBV12-3 or TRBV12-4 to TRBJ2-2; maybe TRBD1 (5 bases). V was pared by 6 bases and J by 8 bases, with 10 bases between. The CDR3 spans 12 residues. This chain's CDR3 is CASSQGKGELFF. The DNA of the CDR3 is TGTGCCAGCAGCCAGGGTAAAGGGGAGCTGTTTTTT.